This TCR beta chain was retrieved from a study of blood T cell repertoires in COVID-19. Across the whole study: The United States, Italy and Spain provided the acute and convalescent COVID-19 samples. Sample material is recorded as cDNA or gDNA derived from T cells, B-cell-depleted T cells, or PBMCs.

Germline lookup yields CDR1 LGHDT and CDR2 YNNKEL (reference sequence). Trimming left V 0 bases short and J 5 bases short, with 13 bases between. This CDR3 region has 16 residues. Per the original methods: It was from reference gene primer amplification that nucleated cell counts were estimated. The repertoire was sequenced with immunoSEQ multiplex PCR; TCRdb's copy has only in-frame clones and lacks some. D and trimming were read from the DNA, whereas the V and J calls and clone size are those reported in that table. The table includes a few hundred thousand clones, around 88% detected once. The clonotype originates from a man aged 30-40 years with acute or convalescent COVID-19. This rearrangement joins TRBV3-1 (or the pseudogene TRBV3-2) to TRBJ2-2; weak D call: TRBD2 (6 bases). The sequenced material came from peripheral blood. The CDR3 DNA is TGTGCCAGCAGCCAAGATTCAGGTGCGGGAACCGGGGAGCTGTTTTTT. Residues: CASSQDSGAGTGELFF.